This passage covers 20 T cell receptor beta chains from one sample sequenced in a study of human T cells and chemical hapten exposure. TCRdb re-derived calls from the RACE reads in MiXCR, one entry per CDR3 protein. The sample shows over 150,000 distinct CDR3 sequences, roughly 25% of them seen only once. The time point is: patch test 3, about 24 weeks after DPC sensitization. Treatment: therapeutic diphenylcyclopropenone sensitization with weekly scalp DPC. Material: whole blood, obtained in connection with sensitization to the hapten diphenylcyclopropenone (DPC). The receptors shown here come from a woman aged 18-29 years with alopecia areata. Some clones in this sample may be carry-over from other donors' samples.

In this sample, this clonotype turned up a few times. V usage is TRBV9 and J usage is TRBJ2-1; 8 bases are shared with TRBD2. This CDR3 spans 14 amino acids. Germline CDR1 reads SGDLS; CDR2 reads YYNGEE. V dropped 0 bases and J dropped 7; count of bases not matched to a gene: 3. CDR3 sequence reads: CASSVAGGRNEQFF. The CDR3 bases are TGTGCCAGCAGCGTAGCGGGAGGGCGAAATGAGCAGTTCTTC.

On this clonotype: The germline gene is not matched at one end of the junction; a read error may be the cause. The CDR3 region has the DNA TGTGCCAGCAGCCACGAATCGACACTAGCGGGGATTAATGAGCAGTTCTTC. It yields the protein CASSHESTLAGINEQFF. The chain has TRBV4-3 and TRBJ2-1; 10 bases are a match to TRBD2. Germline V gives CDR1 LGHNA, CDR2 YSLEER. The CDR3 is 17 amino acids.

The chain's CDR3 is CATSRGSNPLAQYF. Written as DNA, the CDR3 is TGTGCCACCAGCAGAGGGAGCAACCCCTTGGCCCAGTACTTC. V is TRBV15 and J is TRBJ2-5; unclear D gene. Germline V gene lookup returns CDR1 LNHNV and CDR2 YYDKDF (reference sequence). Trimming shortened V by 1 base and J by 9 bases, and 15 bases separated the two germline ends. The CDR3 totals 14 residues.

The table lists this clonotype with many counts. This chain uses TRBV7-9 with TRBJ2-2, with 7 bases aligning to TRBD1. The CDR3 has 15 amino acids. Trimming cost V 5 bases and J 7 bases; bases outside gene matches: 10. Per germline, CDR1 SEHNR and CDR2 FQNEAQ (reference sequence). In DNA, the CDR3 is TGTGCCAGCAGCCAATACCGGGACAGCAACGGGGAGCTGTTTTTT. Translation: CASSQYRDSNGELFF.

This clonotype was counted only a few times. The J gene is TRBJ2-1, the V gene TRBV3-1; no clear D. CDR1 is LGHDT, CDR2 YNNKEL, per germline (reference sequence). V was clipped by 4 bases and J by 9 bases, with 7 bases between them. The CDR3 has 11 amino acids. The CDR3 DNA reads TGTGCCAGCAGCCTGCGCGTTGAGCAGTTCTTC. The encoded protein is CASSLRVEQFF.

In its sample, this clonotype was seen once. A read error may produce the germline difference seen at one junction end. The J gene is TRBJ1-5, the V gene TRBV20-1, with 8 positions matching TRBD1. Germline assignment: CDR1 DFQATT and CDR2 SNEGSKA (reference sequence). The CDR3 runs 13 residues. CDR3 protein: CRASQGATQPQHF. CDR3 bases: TGCAGAGCTAGTCAGGGGGCTACTCAGCCCCAGCATTTT.

J is TRBJ1-1 and V is TRBV6-4; a possible D gene is TRBD1 (5 bases). Germline assignment: CDR1 MRHNA and CDR2 SNTAGT. CDR3 size: 15 residues. V gave up 3 bases and J gave up 0 bases, with 11 bases separating them. The CDR3 region has the DNA TGTGCCAGCAGTGATTCTGGGACGGTGAACACTGAAGCTTTCTTT. As protein: CASSDSGTVNTEAFF.

The chain employs TRBV20-1 and TRBJ2-1; D tentatively reads TRBD1 or TRBD2 (5 bases each). V lost 2 bases and J 9 bases, leaving 8 bases between the germline ends. Germline V gene sequence: CDR1 DFQATT, CDR2 SNEGSKA (reference sequence). This CDR3 is built from 11 residues. As DNA, the CDR3 is TGCAGTGCTAGACGGGACGGTGAGCAGTTCTTC. Its translation is CSARRDGEQFF.

The V gene is TRBV13, the J gene TRBJ2-7; 8 positions match TRBD2. The CDR3 covers 15 residues. The ends lost 3 bases at V and 6 bases at J; junction bases unmatched: 10. Germline values: CDR1 PRHDT, CDR2 FYEKMQ (reference sequence). The CDR3 region is CASSFAPSGSSEQYF. Written as DNA, the CDR3 is TGTGCCAGCAGCTTTGCTCCTAGCGGGTCGAGCGAGCAGTACTTC. The complete variable domain, with remaining parts taken from reference TRBV13 and TRBJ2-7, reads AAGVIQSPRHLIKEKRETATLKCYPIPRHDTVYWYQQGPGQDPQFLISFYEKMQSDKGSIPDRFSAQQFSDYHSELNMSSLELGDSALYFCASSFAPSGSSEQYFGPGTRLTVT.

This sequence joins TRBV5-6 and TRBJ2-5; D is uncertain. The germline CDR1 and CDR2 sequences are SGHDT and YYEEEE. The V end lost 2 bases, the J end lost 2 bases, and 10 bases lay between the germline ends. This CDR3 comprises 14 residues. The DNA of the CDR3 is TGTGCCAGCAGCTTTAAAACGGTTCAAGAGACCCAGTACTTC. It translates to CASSFKTVQETQYF.

The genes are TRBV7-9 and TRBJ1-6, with D hard to call. The CDR3 runs to 13 residues. Germline V gene lookup returns CDR1 SEHNR and CDR2 FQNEAQ (reference sequence). The V and J ends lost 4 bases and 7 bases respectively, with 8 bases between them. The CDR3 nucleotides read TGTGCCAGCAGCTCTATAGAGAATTCACCCCTCCACTTT. It yields the protein CASSSIENSPLHF.

In this sample, this clonotype turned up a few times. The chain is built from TRBV29-1 and TRBJ2-7, with TRBD1 identical over 11 bases. Germline trimming cut 6 bases from V and 2 bases from J; bases unmatched to any gene: 6. The CDR3 length is 14 residues. Looked up from germline, CDR1 is SQVTM and CDR2 is ANQGSEA. DNA for the CDR3: TGCAGCGTCGTTGGGACAGGGGGTGCCTACGAGCAGTACTTC. This sequence encodes CSVVGTGGAYEQYF.

This clonotype has a count of ten or more. V gene TRBV6-2 or TRBV6-3 combines with J gene TRBJ2-3; 7 bases are a match to TRBD2. V lost 2 bases, J lost 6 bases, and 11 bases stayed unmatched. This CDR3 spans 16 amino acids. The germline V gene encodes CDR1 MNHEY and CDR2 SVGEGT. The CDR3 DNA is TGTGCCAGCAGTTACGGAGCGGGGTTTGTAGAGGATACGCAGTATTTT. It yields the protein CASSYGAGFVEDTQYF.

The chain couples TRBV7-9 to TRBJ1-6; D is uncertain. The CDR3 runs to 13 residues. Trimming pared 5 bases from V and 13 bases from J, leaving 15 bases between. Germline V CDR1 and CDR2: SEHNR, FQNEAQ (reference sequence). CDR3 region: CASSPSGGAPLHF. DNA of the CDR3: TGTGCCAGCAGCCCCTCAGGTGGCGCCCCCCTCCACTTT.

This clonotype was recorded a few times. The rearrangement uses TRBV27 and TRBJ1-2; 7 bases line up with TRBD1. Germline-derived CDR1 and CDR2 are MNHEY and SMNVEV (reference sequence). The CDR3 totals 13 residues. V was pared by 6 bases and J by 2 bases, with 3 bases of the junction left unmatched. The CDR3 coding sequence is TGTGCCAGCAGCCAACAGGGGAACTATGGCTACACCTTC. As protein: CASSQQGNYGYTF.

The chain couples TRBV6-2 or TRBV6-3 to TRBJ2-1; D is possibly TRBD2 (6 bases). V lost 6 bases to trimming and J lost 6 bases, with 21 bases between them. The germline CDR1 and CDR2 sequences are MNHEY and SVGEGT. The CDR3 consists of 16 residues. The CDR3 region is CASSRIRGTPPNEQFF. DNA of the CDR3: TGTGCCAGCAGCCGAATCCGGGGGACCCCCCCCAATGAGCAGTTCTTC.

This chain connects TRBV6-5 to TRBJ2-7; 9 bases match TRBD1. Per the germline V gene, CDR1 is MNHEY and CDR2 is SVGAGI. The CDR3 length is 12 residues. J gave up 5 bases and V 11 bases, and 7 bases lay outside the gene matches. CDR3 sequence: CACGQGTDEQYF. The CDR3 nucleotides read TGTGCCTGCGGACAGGGGACGGACGAGCAGTACTTC.

This clonotype was counted between two and nine times. The gene calls are TRBV6-2 or TRBV6-3 and TRBJ2-5; 7 bases match TRBD2. Per the germline V gene, CDR1 is MNHEY and CDR2 is SVGEGT. This CDR3 is 17 amino acids long. With V trimmed by 2 bases and J by 5 bases, 14 bases remained unmatched. The CDR3 spells CASSYSRLTGGPETQYF. In DNA, the CDR3 is TGTGCCAGCAGTTACAGTCGGCTGACGGGAGGCCCGGAGACCCAGTACTTC.

With respect to this clonotype: The junction and the germline gene differ at one end; a read error may be behind it. The chain has TRBV4-3 and TRBJ1-6; D is ambiguous. The CDR3 is 17 amino acids. The germline CDR1 and CDR2 sequences are LGHNA and YSLEER. CDR3 amino acids: CASSQDDMEQFNSPLHF. CDR3 nucleotides: TGCGCCAGTAGCCAAGATGATATGGAACAGTTTAATTCACCCCTCCACTTT.

This sequence joins TRBV29-1 and TRBJ2-3, with TRBD2 as a possible D gene (5 bases). Germline V gene lookup returns CDR1 SQVTM and CDR2 ANQGSEA. The CDR3 consists of 14 residues. The V end lost 4 bases, the J end lost 1 base, and 12 bases lay between the germline ends. The CDR3 reads CSVARGQGTDTQYF. As DNA, the CDR3 is TGCAGCGTTGCCCGGGGTCAGGGCACAGATACGCAGTATTTT.